Each of the 8 T cell receptor beta chains below was sequenced from the same sample in a study of blood T cells in healthy people across ages. It was with a sample-barcoded 5' primer and a J-beta primer mix that a second PCR of about 6 to 12 cycles was run. TCRdb called the 5' RACE reads again in MiXCR, with one record for every CDR3 protein. The sample lists some 670,000 distinct CDR3 sequences; 45% to 60% were seen once. Input material: blood. These receptors were taken from an elderly woman in good health.

In this sample, this clonotype turned up many times. The chain joins TRBV5-1 to TRBJ1-6; no clear D. Germline V gene sequence: CDR1 SGHRS, CDR2 YFSETQ. The CDR3 is 13 amino acids. V was pared by 9 bases and J by 9 bases, with 16 bases between. The CDR3 sequence is CATSDSEGSPLHF. Here the CDR3 DNA reads TGCGCCACAAGCGACTCTGAAGGTTCACCCCTCCACTTT. The full variable domain, rest sourced from reference TRBV5-1 and TRBJ1-6, is KAGVTQTPRYLIKTRGQQVTLSCSPISGHRSVSWYQQTPGQGLQFLFEYFSETQRNKGNFPGRFSGRQFSNSRSEMNVSTLELGDSALYLCATSDSEGSPLHFGNGTRLTVT.

In its sample, this clonotype was seen a few times. In DNA, the CDR3 is TGTGCCAGCAGCATTAGCGGGGATGGGAGGCGGAATTCACCCCTCCACTTT. It translates to CASSISGDGRRNSPLHF. This chain uses TRBV7-3 with TRBJ1-6; no firm D call. The CDR3 sequence is 17 residues long. V was shortened by 5 bases and J by 7 bases, with 21 bases between the two germline ends. Germline V gene data show CDR1 as SGHTA and CDR2 as FQGTGA.

This clonotype was counted many times. V is TRBV12-3 or TRBV12-4 and J is TRBJ2-1; 13 bases fit TRBD2. V dropped 7 bases and J dropped 4; count of bases not matched to a gene: 10. The CDR3 extends over 17 amino acids. The CDR3 DNA reads TGTGCCAGCACCCCACTAGCGGGAGGGCGGGGGTACAATGAGCAGTTCTTC. It codes for CASTPLAGGRGYNEQFF.

Details on this clonotype: This may stem from a read error, because a much larger clone lies one nucleotide away. This chain links TRBV5-1 with TRBJ2-1, with D maybe TRBD2 (6 bases). The CDR3 is made up of 14 amino acids. V lost 4 bases to trimming and J lost 7 bases, with 15 bases between them. The V gene's germline CDR1 is SGHRS and CDR2 YFSETQ. The DNA of the CDR3 is TGCGCCAGCAGCACGATTACTAGCACAAATGAGCAGTTCTTC. This gives the protein CASSTITSTNEQFF.

The rearrangement joins TRBV12-3 or TRBV12-4 to TRBJ2-3; 8 positions agree with TRBD2. V was clipped by 6 bases and J by 2 bases; unmatched bases: 10. CDR3 length: 16 amino acids. The CDR3 DNA sequence: TGTGCCAGCAGAAGAAATAGCGGGGCGGTCACAGATACGCAGTATTTT. Encoded protein: CASRRNSGAVTDTQYF.

The rearrangement links TRBV20-1 to TRBJ2-1, with 8 bases matching TRBD1. Trimming took 0 bases from V and 1 from J; bases not matched to a gene: 2. The CDR3 consists of 15 residues. Per the germline V gene, CDR1 is DFQATT and CDR2 is SNEGSKA (reference sequence). CDR3 DNA: TGCAGTGCTAGAGATGACAGGGGATCCTACAATGAGCAGTTCTTC. Residues: CSARDDRGSYNEQFF.

This chain links TRBV6-1 with TRBJ2-4, with 7 bases fitting TRBD1. The CDR3 runs to 17 residues. Germline CDR1 MNHNS, CDR2 SASEGT. The trim removed 2 bases at V and 3 bases at J, leaving 10 bases unmatched. The CDR3 bases are TGTGCCAGCAGTGAACTAACAGGGGTCGTTGGCAAAAACATTCAGTACTTC. Its protein product is CASSELTGVVGKNIQYF.

In this sample, this clonotype turned up many times. The chain has TRBV4-2 and TRBJ2-1; TRBD1 might be the D (6 bases). Germline assignment: CDR1 LGHNA and CDR2 YNFKEQ. Trimming took 0 bases from V and 13 from J, leaving 13 bases between them. This CDR3 contains 13 residues. DNA for the CDR3: TGTGCCAGCAGCCAAGATTTGGCAGGGGACCAGTTCTTC. Protein sequence: CASSQDLAGDQFF.